A single sample is the source of the 3 T cell receptor beta chains below, sequenced in a study of cytomegalovirus exposure and HLA in healthy donors. The PCR ran on 60 Vbeta and 13 Jbeta primers. Using immunoSEQ multiplex PCR, the repertoire was profiled, and TCRdb retains in-frame clones only, with some absent. The sample yields fewer than 200,000 clones, 65% to 80% seen once. Sequences were obtained from PBMCs. The receptors derive from a woman aged 45 to 65 in good health and CMV-seropositive.

The V and J genes are TRBV5-1 and TRBJ1-1; no definite D call. The CDR3 is made up of 13 amino acids. Between the trimmed V and J ends, which lost 4 bases and 5 bases, there was a span of 12 bases. Germline CDR1 and CDR2: SGHRS and YFSETQ. The CDR3 nucleotides are TGCGCCAGCAGCCCAGTGAGGGCTACTGAAGCTTTCTTT. Amino acid sequence: CASSPVRATEAFF.

This chain connects TRBV30 to TRBJ1-1; D is unclear. This CDR3 region has 12 residues. V lost 7 bases, J lost 3 bases, and 12 bases lay in between. The germline V gene has CDR1 GTSNPN and CDR2 SVGIG (reference sequence). Here the CDR3 reads CALGAGDTEAFF. The CDR3, as DNA: TGTGCCTTGGGAGCTGGGGACACTGAAGCTTTCTTT.

The chain links TRBV5-6 to TRBJ2-2; 7 bases are shared with TRBD1. CDR1 is SGHDT, CDR2 YYEEEE, per germline. The V segment lost 0 bases and the J segment 4 bases; nucleotides outside the gene matches: 6. The CDR3 sequence is 16 residues long. This chain's CDR3 is CASSLGDRVTTGELFF. CDR3 nucleotides: TGTGCCAGCAGCTTGGGTGACAGGGTCACCACCGGGGAGCTGTTTTTT.